A selection of T cell receptor beta chains follows, all from one sample in a study of cytomegalovirus exposure and HLA in healthy donors. Using immunoSEQ multiplex PCR, the repertoire was profiled, and TCRdb retains in-frame clones only, with some absent. The sample lists 130,000 to 150,000 clones; 60% to 80% were seen once. Sequencing was carried out using PBMCs. The origin of the receptors is a woman aged 40 to 50 in good health and CMV-seropositive. CDR3s include the opening cysteine and the closing phenylalanine or tryptophan. The order of the fields is V gene, J gene, D gene, CDR3 protein. A D gene is named only where the DNA matches it firmly.

v_gene: TRBV5-3; j_gene: TRBJ2-7; d_gene: .; CDR3aa: CARSLVFFRGTVYEQYF
v_gene: TRBV19; j_gene: TRBJ1-2; d_gene: .; CDR3aa: CASSMAGVKGYTF
v_gene: TRBV18; j_gene: TRBJ2-1; d_gene: .; CDR3aa: CASSSPRGSYNEQFF
v_gene: TRBV2; j_gene: TRBJ2-7; d_gene: TRBD1; CDR3aa: CASSFWGQGPTEQYF
v_gene: TRBV6-5; j_gene: TRBJ1-1; d_gene: .; CDR3aa: CASSYWPRGFAFF
v_gene: TRBV7-2; j_gene: TRBJ2-3; d_gene: TRBD2; CDR3aa: CASRQGLAGPDTQYF
v_gene: TRBV5-4; j_gene: TRBJ2-3; d_gene: TRBD2; CDR3aa: CASSKGLAGLADTQYF
v_gene: TRBV5-6; j_gene: TRBJ2-5; d_gene: TRBD2; CDR3aa: CASSLTLGTSGGAETQYF
v_gene: TRBV28; j_gene: TRBJ2-7; d_gene: .; CDR3aa: CASSSPDFSYEQYF
v_gene: TRBV9; j_gene: TRBJ2-1; d_gene: TRBD2; CDR3aa: CASSPSGGGGYNEQFF
v_gene: TRBV6-6; j_gene: TRBJ1-1; d_gene: TRBD1; CDR3aa: CASSLTGGASTEAFF
v_gene: TRBV19; j_gene: TRBJ1-4; d_gene: .; CDR3aa: CASSMWERELFF
v_gene: TRBV19; j_gene: TRBJ2-5; d_gene: .; CDR3aa: CASSIWEDQETQYF
v_gene: TRBV11-2; j_gene: TRBJ2-7; d_gene: TRBD2; CDR3aa: CASSPRGAGELSDEQYF
v_gene: TRBV2; j_gene: TRBJ2-1; d_gene: .; CDR3aa: CASSEAPSQGARRNEQFF
v_gene: TRBV6-5; j_gene: TRBJ1-5; d_gene: .; CDR3aa: CASSYGRGWQPQHF
v_gene: TRBV11-3; j_gene: TRBJ2-2; d_gene: TRBD1; CDR3aa: CASSPGQGDFTGELFF
v_gene: TRBV19; j_gene: TRBJ1-2; d_gene: .; CDR3aa: CASSIGHFYGYTF
v_gene: TRBV5-6; j_gene: TRBJ2-5; d_gene: TRBD2; CDR3aa: CASSKRAREEETQYF
v_gene: TRBV9; j_gene: TRBJ2-5; d_gene: TRBD2; CDR3aa: CASSAITTGLGGETQYF
v_gene: TRBV30; j_gene: TRBJ1-1; d_gene: TRBD1; CDR3aa: CARSAPGQGVNAEAFF
v_gene: TRBV28; j_gene: TRBJ2-5; d_gene: .; CDR3aa: CASSLGPGNSGETQYF
v_gene: TRBV7-9; j_gene: TRBJ2-7; d_gene: TRBD1; CDR3aa: CASPWSGTDYSEQYF
v_gene: TRBV21-1; j_gene: TRBJ1-5; d_gene: .; CDR3aa: CASRFDRGKWSGQPQHF
v_gene: TRBV6-1; j_gene: TRBJ2-5; d_gene: .; CDR3aa: CASSNTRTGLQYF
v_gene: TRBV6-1; j_gene: TRBJ1-6; d_gene: TRBD1; CDR3aa: CASSEKGQGYSPLHF
v_gene: TRBV19; j_gene: TRBJ2-1; d_gene: TRBD2; CDR3aa: CASSVERGPYNEQFF
v_gene: TRBV29-1; j_gene: TRBJ2-7; d_gene: TRBD2; CDR3aa: CSVDPGGGAGYEQYF
v_gene: TRBV5-1; j_gene: TRBJ1-1; d_gene: TRBD1; CDR3aa: CASRFDRGDTEAFF
v_gene: TRBV5-1; j_gene: TRBJ2-1; d_gene: TRBD1; CDR3aa: CASSNDRGSSNEQFF
v_gene: TRBV25-1; j_gene: TRBJ2-7; d_gene: .; CDR3aa: CASSDPTGPSSYEQYF
v_gene: TRBV9; j_gene: TRBJ2-2; d_gene: TRBD2; CDR3aa: CASRLAGMSGELFF
v_gene: TRBV19; j_gene: TRBJ2-1; d_gene: TRBD2; CDR3aa: CASSIGAGGYNEQFF
v_gene: TRBV11-2; j_gene: TRBJ1-5; d_gene: .; CDR3aa: CASSLDQVQPQHF
v_gene: TRBV2; j_gene: TRBJ1-5; d_gene: TRBD1; CDR3aa: CASVEQGDQPQHF
v_gene: TRBV9; j_gene: TRBJ2-5; d_gene: TRBD2; CDR3aa: CASSATSGTTGETQYF
v_gene: TRBV19; j_gene: TRBJ1-6; d_gene: TRBD1; CDR3aa: CASRGTGEGSPLHF
v_gene: TRBV18; j_gene: TRBJ1-4; d_gene: TRBD1; CDR3aa: CASSPNRGEKLFF
v_gene: TRBV28; j_gene: TRBJ1-2; d_gene: TRBD1; CDR3aa: CASSSSTGTLSYTF
v_gene: TRBV7-9; j_gene: TRBJ1-4; d_gene: TRBD1; CDR3aa: CASSISLAGGEKLFF
v_gene: TRBV6-1; j_gene: TRBJ2-1; d_gene: TRBD1; CDR3aa: CASSGGTGPYNEQFF
v_gene: TRBV6-6; j_gene: TRBJ1-1; d_gene: TRBD1; CDR3aa: CASGDRGITEAFF
v_gene: TRBV2; j_gene: TRBJ2-7; d_gene: TRBD1; CDR3aa: CASTMGQGEHEQYF
v_gene: TRBV13; j_gene: TRBJ2-7; d_gene: TRBD1; CDR3aa: CASSLPRQGFHEQYF
v_gene: TRBV7-2; j_gene: TRBJ2-7; d_gene: .; CDR3aa: CASSLGTPYEQYF
v_gene: TRBV2; j_gene: TRBJ2-7; d_gene: TRBD2; CDR3aa: CASSGTSGGLGEQYF
v_gene: TRBV10-1; j_gene: TRBJ2-3; d_gene: TRBD2; CDR3aa: CASRSGGADTQYF
v_gene: TRBV7-2; j_gene: TRBJ1-2; d_gene: .; CDR3aa: CASSLIGGFYGYTF
v_gene: TRBV7-9; j_gene: TRBJ2-3; d_gene: .; CDR3aa: CASSLVVLSDTQYF
v_gene: TRBV6-1; j_gene: TRBJ1-5; d_gene: .; CDR3aa: CASSEARSTNQPQHF
v_gene: TRBV6-1; j_gene: TRBJ1-1; d_gene: TRBD1; CDR3aa: CASSEGQGAGMNTEAFF
v_gene: TRBV9; j_gene: TRBJ1-6; d_gene: TRBD1; CDR3aa: CASSPRTGEGPLHF
v_gene: TRBV9; j_gene: TRBJ2-5; d_gene: TRBD2; CDR3aa: CASSVFPSGETQYF
v_gene: TRBV2; j_gene: TRBJ2-1; d_gene: TRBD1; CDR3aa: CASRAGGQSDNEQFF
v_gene: TRBV4-1; j_gene: TRBJ1-2; d_gene: .; CDR3aa: CASSQVMDFNYGYTF
v_gene: TRBV29-1; j_gene: TRBJ2-1; d_gene: .; CDR3aa: CSVEVSYNEQFF
v_gene: TRBV9; j_gene: TRBJ2-2; d_gene: TRBD2; CDR3aa: CASSERGANTGELFF
v_gene: TRBV28; j_gene: TRBJ1-2; d_gene: TRBD1; CDR3aa: CASSSKDRPLGGYTF
v_gene: TRBV6-6; j_gene: TRBJ1-4; d_gene: .; CDR3aa: CASSHTPGSNEKLFF